These 19 T cell receptor beta chains share one sample of origin, sequenced in a study of cytomegalovirus exposure and HLA in healthy donors. The PCR employed 60 Vbeta primers together with 13 Jbeta primers. Repertoires were generated with immunoSEQ multiplex PCR, while TCRdb's copy carries only in-frame clones and drops some. The sample carries 80,000 to 90,000 clones, more than 60% recorded once. The sample consisted of PBMCs. The receptors were gathered from a man aged 40-55 years in good health and CMV-seronegative.

The chain recombines TRBV7-2 with TRBJ2-1; 12 nucleotides match TRBD2. This CDR3 has 14 amino acids. Losses at the gene ends were 6 bases for V and 5 bases for J; bases not matched to a gene: 2. Per the germline V gene, CDR1 is SGHTA and CDR2 is FQGNSA. In DNA form, the CDR3 reads TGTGCCAGCAGGCGGACTAGCGGGGACAATGAGCAGTTCTTC. Encoded protein: CASRRTSGDNEQFF.

The chain is built from TRBV5-6 and TRBJ2-7, with 9 bases lining up with TRBD1. V lost 4 bases to trimming and J lost 1 base; unmatched junction nucleotides: 9. Looked up from germline, CDR1 is SGHDT and CDR2 is YYEEEE. This CDR3 region has 16 residues. CDR3 in amino acids: CASSEPGQGLSYEQYF. Written as DNA, the CDR3 is TGTGCCAGCAGCGAGCCGGGACAGGGTCTATCCTACGAGCAGTACTTC.

The chain is built from TRBV19 and TRBJ2-3; 8 nucleotides agree with TRBD2. The CDR3 totals 16 residues. V shed 4 bases and J 2 bases; nucleotides not matched to a gene: 8. Germline V gene lookup returns CDR1 LNHDA and CDR2 SQIVND (reference sequence). The CDR3 coding sequence is TGTGCCAGTAGTAGTGGAAAGCGGGAGATCACAGATACGCAGTATTTT. This gives the protein CASSSGKREITDTQYF.

V and J are TRBV6-5 and TRBJ1-2; 9 bases agree with TRBD1. This CDR3 contains 13 residues. Trimming took 0 bases from V and 8 from J; bases not matched to a gene: 1. Germline CDR1 and CDR2: MNHEY and SVGAGI. The CDR3 DNA sequence: TGTGCCAGCAGTTACTCCGGACAGGGGGGCTACACCTTC. Encoded protein: CASSYSGQGGYTF.

The chain carries TRBV10-1 and TRBJ2-6; tentative D call: TRBD1 (6 bases). Per the germline V gene, CDR1 is WNHNN and CDR2 is SYGVQD (reference sequence). The CDR3 is made up of 13 amino acids. With 5 bases removed from V and 12 bases from J, the gap between germline ends came to 14 bases. The CDR3 reads CASSSDRRSVLTF. CDR3 DNA sequence: TGCGCCAGCAGTTCCGACAGGAGGAGCGTCCTGACTTTC.

The chain employs TRBV28 and TRBJ2-1, with 8 bases identical to TRBD2. The CDR3 is made up of 18 amino acids. The germline V gene has CDR1 MDHEN and CDR2 SYDVKM. Trimming took 5 bases from V and 9 from J; bases not matched to a gene: 21. CDR3 amino acids: CASSPLLRGGRLYGEQFF. Written as DNA, the CDR3 is TGTGCCAGCAGTCCACTCCTTCGGGGCGGGAGGCTTTATGGTGAGCAGTTCTTC.

The V and J genes are TRBV28 and TRBJ2-6; no reliable D call. With 7 bases removed from V and 1 base from J, the gap between germline ends came to 11 bases. This CDR3 has 15 amino acids. CDR1 MDHEN and CDR2 SYDVKM come from the germline V gene. CDR3 nucleotides: TGTGCCAGCACCGTAAGAGGATCTGGGGCCAACGTCCTGACTTTC. Translation gives CASTVRGSGANVLTF.

The gene calls are TRBV19 and TRBJ1-2, with 11 bases fitting TRBD1. Trimming cost V 7 bases and J 7 bases; bases outside gene matches: 11. CDR1 LNHDA and CDR2 SQIVND come from the germline V gene (reference sequence). The CDR3 spans 15 residues. The CDR3 region is CASIRGTGGFSGYTF. CDR3 coding DNA: TGTGCCAGTATCCGTGGGACAGGGGGGTTTTCTGGCTACACCTTC.

The chain carries TRBV19 and TRBJ1-1; 7 nucleotides match TRBD1. This CDR3 is 13 amino acids long. Trimming cost V 7 bases and J 4 bases; bases outside gene matches: 6. The germline V gene encodes CDR1 LNHDA and CDR2 SQIVND (reference sequence). The CDR3 nucleotides are TGTGCCAGTACCGGGACAGAAATCACTGAAGCTTTCTTT. Translating it yields CASTGTEITEAFF.

This sequence joins TRBV27 and TRBJ2-5, with TRBD1 identical over 7 bases. V gave up 5 bases and J gave up 6 bases; unmatched junction bases: 9. Germline V gene lookup returns CDR1 MNHEY and CDR2 SMNVEV (reference sequence). The CDR3 contains 14 residues. The CDR3 here is CASSLTGISQTQYF. In nucleotides, the CDR3 is TGTGCCAGCAGTCTGACAGGGATCTCTCAGACCCAGTACTTC.

CDR3 sequence (DNA): TGCGCCAGCAGCCAAGATTGGGCAGGGGGCAGCTACGAGCAGTACTTC. It specifies CASSQDWAGGSYEQYF. V gene TRBV4-1 combines with J gene TRBJ2-5, with 8 bases identical to TRBD1. The DNA end favors TRBJ2-7, so the J call may be wrong. The CDR3 is 16 amino acids. The germline CDR1 and CDR2 sequences are MGHRA and YSYEKL.

The rearrangement uses TRBV19 and TRBJ1-6, with D possibly matching TRBD1 (5 bases). V was trimmed by 5 bases and J by 11 bases, leaving 13 bases between them. Germline V gene data show CDR1 as LNHDA and CDR2 as SQIVND (reference sequence). The CDR3 spans 13 residues. CDR3 residues: CASSDSGEPPLHF. The CDR3 region has the DNA TGTGCCAGTAGTGACTCGGGGGAACCACCCCTCCACTTT.

This chain uses TRBV4-1 with TRBJ1-2; D might be TRBD1 (5 bases). Deletions cut 3 bases from V and 2 bases from J, with 13 bases between. The CDR3 extends over 15 amino acids. CDR1 MGHRA and CDR2 YSYEKL come from the germline V gene. The CDR3 loop reads CASSQVWQGNYGYTF. As DNA, the CDR3 is TGCGCCAGCAGCCAGGTTTGGCAGGGCAACTATGGCTACACCTTC.

Concerning this clone: The junction shows a germline mismatch at one end, possibly a read error. This chain links TRBV7-7 with TRBJ2-1, with no clear D. CDR3 length: 13 residues. Germline V gene data show CDR1 as SSHAT and CDR2 as FNYEAQ (reference sequence). CDR3 residues: CASSLKAVGEQFF. DNA of the CDR3: TGTGCTAGCAGCTTAAAGGCGGTTGGTGAGCAGTTCTTC. The variable domain in full, completed from reference TRBV7-7 and TRBJ2-1, reads GAGVSQSPRYKVTKRGQDVTLRCDPISSHATLYWYQQALGQGPEFLTYFNYEAQPDKSGLPSDRFSAERPEGSISTLTIQRTEQRDSAMYRCASSLKAVGEQFFGPGTRLTVL.

The chain carries TRBV19 and TRBJ2-7; TRBD2 agrees at 9 bases. This CDR3 region has 15 residues. Germline CDR1 reads LNHDA; CDR2 reads SQIVND (reference sequence). Trimming removed 4 bases from V and 0 bases from J; junction bases left unmatched: 4. CDR3 region: CASSSASGASYEQYF. CDR3 nucleotide sequence: TGTGCCAGTAGTAGCGCTAGCGGGGCCTCCTACGAGCAGTACTTC.

This clone was found once. This rearrangement joins TRBV7-9 to TRBJ1-6; no definite D call. V lost 4 bases and J 4 bases, leaving 14 bases between the germline ends. The CDR3 sequence is 16 residues long. Germline loops: CDR1 SEHNR, CDR2 FQNEAQ (reference sequence). The CDR3 region has the DNA TGTGCCAGCAGCTCTCTCCAGACAAATTATAATTCACCCCTCCACTTT. Amino acids: CASSSLQTNYNSPLHF.

In DNA form, the CDR3 reads TGCAGCGCCGGACAGGGGTTCACTGAAGCTTTCTTT. Protein product: CSAGQGFTEAFF. V usage is TRBV29-1 and J usage is TRBJ1-1, with TRBD1 matching 9 bases. The CDR3 runs 12 residues. Germline trimming cut 7 bases from V and 4 bases from J; bases unmatched to any gene: 4. Germline V gene data show CDR1 as SQVTM and CDR2 as ANQGSEA.

This clone was counted a few times. This CDR3 is CASSEAQGGSYEQYF. Written as DNA, the CDR3 is TGTGCCAGCAGTGAGGCTCAGGGCGGATCCTACGAGCAGTACTTC. The chain carries TRBV25-1 and TRBJ2-7; D is perhaps TRBD1 (5 bases). The CDR3 runs 15 residues. Looked up from germline, CDR1 is MGHDK and CDR2 is SYGVNS. V was shortened by 3 bases and J by 1 base, with 13 bases between the two germline ends.

The gene calls are TRBV7-8 and TRBJ2-1; 12 bases agree with TRBD2. J gave up 5 bases and V 5 bases, and 7 bases lay outside the gene matches. The CDR3 extends over 16 amino acids. CDR1 is SGHVS and CDR2 is FQNEAQ in the germline V gene. The CDR3 is CASSVGLAGLHNEQFF. CDR3 in DNA: TGTGCCAGCAGCGTTGGACTAGCGGGGCTTCACAATGAGCAGTTCTTC.